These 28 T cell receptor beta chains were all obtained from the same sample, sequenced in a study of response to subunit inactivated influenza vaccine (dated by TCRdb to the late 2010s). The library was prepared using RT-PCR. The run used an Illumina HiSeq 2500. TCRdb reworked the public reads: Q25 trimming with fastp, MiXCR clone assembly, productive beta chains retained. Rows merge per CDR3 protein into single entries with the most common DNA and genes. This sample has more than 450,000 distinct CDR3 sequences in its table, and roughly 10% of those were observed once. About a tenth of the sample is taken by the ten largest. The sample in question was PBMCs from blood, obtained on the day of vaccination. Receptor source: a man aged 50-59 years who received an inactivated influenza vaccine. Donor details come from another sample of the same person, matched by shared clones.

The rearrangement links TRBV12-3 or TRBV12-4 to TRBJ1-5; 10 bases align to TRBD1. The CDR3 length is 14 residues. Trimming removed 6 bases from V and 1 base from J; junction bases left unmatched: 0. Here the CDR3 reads CASRGQGSNQPQHF. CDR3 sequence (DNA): TGTGCCAGCAGGGGACAGGGGAGCAATCAGCCCCAGCATTTT.

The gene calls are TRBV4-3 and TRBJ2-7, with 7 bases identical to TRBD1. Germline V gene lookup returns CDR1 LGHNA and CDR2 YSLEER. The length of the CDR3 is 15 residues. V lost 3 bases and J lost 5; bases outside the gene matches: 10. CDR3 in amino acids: CASSQDDDRADEQYF. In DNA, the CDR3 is TGCGCCAGCAGCCAGGATGACGACAGGGCTGACGAGCAGTACTTC.

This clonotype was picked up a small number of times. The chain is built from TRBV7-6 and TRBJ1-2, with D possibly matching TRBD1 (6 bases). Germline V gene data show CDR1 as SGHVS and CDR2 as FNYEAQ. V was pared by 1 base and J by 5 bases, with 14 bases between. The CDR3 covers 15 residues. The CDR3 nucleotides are TGTGCCAGCAGCTTAGGGACGGGGGCGCGGTATGGCTACACCTTC. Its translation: CASSLGTGARYGYTF.

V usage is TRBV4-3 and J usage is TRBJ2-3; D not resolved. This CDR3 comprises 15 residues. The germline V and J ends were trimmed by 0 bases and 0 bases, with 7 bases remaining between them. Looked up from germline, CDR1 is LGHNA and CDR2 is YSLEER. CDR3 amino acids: CASSQDWRSTDTQYF. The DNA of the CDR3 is TGCGCCAGCAGCCAAGATTGGCGTAGCACAGATACGCAGTATTTT.

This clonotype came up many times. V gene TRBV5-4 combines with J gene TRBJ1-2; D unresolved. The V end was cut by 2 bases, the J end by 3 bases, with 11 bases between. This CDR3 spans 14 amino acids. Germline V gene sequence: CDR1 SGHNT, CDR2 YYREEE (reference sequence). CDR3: CASSFKAGHYGYTF. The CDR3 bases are TGTGCCAGCAGCTTTAAGGCTGGGCACTATGGCTACACCTTC.

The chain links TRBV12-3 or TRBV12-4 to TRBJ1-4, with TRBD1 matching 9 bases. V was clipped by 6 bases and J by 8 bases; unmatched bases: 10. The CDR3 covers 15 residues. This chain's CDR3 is CASSLYRDRAEKLFF. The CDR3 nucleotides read TGTGCCAGCAGCCTTTACAGGGACAGGGCAGAAAAACTGTTTTTT.

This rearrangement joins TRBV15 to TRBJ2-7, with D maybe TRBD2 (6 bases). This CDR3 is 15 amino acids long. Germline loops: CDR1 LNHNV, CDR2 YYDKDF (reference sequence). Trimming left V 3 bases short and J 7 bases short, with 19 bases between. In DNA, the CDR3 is TGTGCCACCAGCAGTATGAGCGGGCGGTCGGGGGAGCAGTACTTC. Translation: CATSSMSGRSGEQYF. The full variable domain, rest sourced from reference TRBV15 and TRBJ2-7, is DAMVIQNPRYQVTQFGKPVTLSCSQTLNHNVMYWYQQKSSQAPKLLFHYYDKDFNNEADTPDNFQSRRPNTSFCFLDIRSPGLGDTAMYLCATSSMSGRSGEQYFGPGTRLTVT.

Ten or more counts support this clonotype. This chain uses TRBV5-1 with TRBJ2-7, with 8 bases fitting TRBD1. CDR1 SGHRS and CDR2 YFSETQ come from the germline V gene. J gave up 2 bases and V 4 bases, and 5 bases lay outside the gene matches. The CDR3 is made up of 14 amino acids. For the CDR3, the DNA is TGCGCCAGCAGCCCGGACAGGGTGGCCTACGAGCAGTACTTC. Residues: CASSPDRVAYEQYF.

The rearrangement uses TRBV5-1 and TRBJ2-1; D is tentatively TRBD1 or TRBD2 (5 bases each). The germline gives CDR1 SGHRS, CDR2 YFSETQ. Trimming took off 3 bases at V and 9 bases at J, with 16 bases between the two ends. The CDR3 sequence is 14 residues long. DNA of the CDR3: TGCGCCAGCAGCTCGGGACCCCCATCCGGTGAGCAGTTCTTC. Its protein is CASSSGPPSGEQFF.

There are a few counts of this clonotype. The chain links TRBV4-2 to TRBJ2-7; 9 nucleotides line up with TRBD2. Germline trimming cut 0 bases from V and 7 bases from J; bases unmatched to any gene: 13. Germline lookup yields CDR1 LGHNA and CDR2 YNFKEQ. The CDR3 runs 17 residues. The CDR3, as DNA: TGTGCCAGCAGCCAAGAAACTTCGGCGGGAGGGCCTAGGGAGCAGTACTTC. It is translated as CASSQETSAGGPREQYF.

The CDR3 sequence is CATSRARGWTKNIQYF. The CDR3 coding sequence is TGTGCCACCAGCAGAGCTAGAGGGTGGACCAAAAACATTCAGTACTTC. This chain links TRBV15 with TRBJ2-4; maybe TRBD2 (5 bases). Germline values: CDR1 LNHNV, CDR2 YYDKDF (reference sequence). The CDR3 runs 16 residues. V lost 1 base and J 2 bases, leaving 12 bases between the germline ends. Full variable domain (missing parts from reference TRBV15 and TRBJ2-4): DAMVIQNPRYQVTQFGKPVTLSCSQTLNHNVMYWYQQKSSQAPKLLFHYYDKDFNNEADTPDNFQSRRPNTSFCFLDIRSPGLGDTAMYLCATSRARGWTKNIQYFGAGTRLSVL.

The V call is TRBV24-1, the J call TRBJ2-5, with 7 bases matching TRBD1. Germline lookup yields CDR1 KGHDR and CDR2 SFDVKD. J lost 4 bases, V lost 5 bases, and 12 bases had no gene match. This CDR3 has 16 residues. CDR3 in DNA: TGTGCCACCAGTGGCCAACGACAGGGAGACCCAGAGACCCAGTACTTC. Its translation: CATSGQRQGDPETQYF.

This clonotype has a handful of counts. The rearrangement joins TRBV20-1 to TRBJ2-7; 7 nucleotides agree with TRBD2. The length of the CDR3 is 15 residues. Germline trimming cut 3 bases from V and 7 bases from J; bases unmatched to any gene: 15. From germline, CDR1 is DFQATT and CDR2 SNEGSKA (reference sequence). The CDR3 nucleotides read TGCAGTGCTAGGTCATCGAGGGAGGGCCTGTGGGAGCAGTACTTC. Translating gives CSARSSREGLWEQYF.

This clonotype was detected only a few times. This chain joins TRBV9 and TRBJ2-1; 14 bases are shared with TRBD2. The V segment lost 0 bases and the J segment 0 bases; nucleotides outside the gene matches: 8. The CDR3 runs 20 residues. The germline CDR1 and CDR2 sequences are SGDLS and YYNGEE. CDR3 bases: TGTGCCAGCAGCGTAGGGTCGGGACTAGCGGGAGTTAGCTCCTACAATGAGCAGTTCTTC. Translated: CASSVGSGLAGVSSYNEQFF.

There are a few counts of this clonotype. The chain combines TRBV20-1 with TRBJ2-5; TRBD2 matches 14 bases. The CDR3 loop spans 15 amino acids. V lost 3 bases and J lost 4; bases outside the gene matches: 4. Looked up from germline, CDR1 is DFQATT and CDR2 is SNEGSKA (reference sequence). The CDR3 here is CSARGLAGDGETQYF. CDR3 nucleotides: TGCAGTGCTAGGGGACTAGCGGGAGACGGAGAGACCCAGTACTTC.

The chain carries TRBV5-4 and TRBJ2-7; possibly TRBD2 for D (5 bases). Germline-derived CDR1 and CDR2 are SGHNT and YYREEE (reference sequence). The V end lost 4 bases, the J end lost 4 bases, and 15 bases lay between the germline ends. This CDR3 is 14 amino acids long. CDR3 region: CASSHLAFSYEQYF. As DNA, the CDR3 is TGTGCCAGCAGCCATTTAGCGTTTTCTTACGAGCAGTACTTC.

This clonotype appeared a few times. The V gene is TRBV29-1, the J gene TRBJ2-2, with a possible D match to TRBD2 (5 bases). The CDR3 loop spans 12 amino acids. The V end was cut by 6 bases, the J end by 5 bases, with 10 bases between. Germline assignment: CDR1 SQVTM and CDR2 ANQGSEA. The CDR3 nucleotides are TGCAGCGTAGGGAGCGGTACCGGGGAGCTGTTTTTT. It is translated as CSVGSGTGELFF.

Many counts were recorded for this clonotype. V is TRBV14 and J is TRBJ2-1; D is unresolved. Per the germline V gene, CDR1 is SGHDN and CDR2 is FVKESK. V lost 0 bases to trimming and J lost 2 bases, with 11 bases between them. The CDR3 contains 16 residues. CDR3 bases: TGTGCCAGCAGCCAAGAGACAAACTACCCCTACAATGAGCAGTTCTTC. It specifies CASSQETNYPYNEQFF.

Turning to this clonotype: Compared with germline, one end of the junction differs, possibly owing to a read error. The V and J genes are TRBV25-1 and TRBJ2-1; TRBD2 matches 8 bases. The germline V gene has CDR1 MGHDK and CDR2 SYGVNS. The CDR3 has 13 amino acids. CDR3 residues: CASSESQRGPTVF. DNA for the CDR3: TGTGCCAGCAGTGAATCTCAGCGGGGGCCTACTGTCTTC.

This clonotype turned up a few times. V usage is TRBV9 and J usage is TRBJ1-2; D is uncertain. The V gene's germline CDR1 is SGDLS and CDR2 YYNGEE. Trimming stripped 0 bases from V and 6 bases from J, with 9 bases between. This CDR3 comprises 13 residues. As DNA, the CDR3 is TGTGCCAGCAGCGTAGGGAAGCTCAATGGCTACACCTTC. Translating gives CASSVGKLNGYTF.

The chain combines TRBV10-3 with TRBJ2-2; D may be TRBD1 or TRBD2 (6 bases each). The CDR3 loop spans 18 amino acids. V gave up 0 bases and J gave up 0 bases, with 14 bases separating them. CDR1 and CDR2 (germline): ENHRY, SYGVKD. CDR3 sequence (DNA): TGTGCCATCAGTGAGTCGCTATCGGGGGCCTCGAACACCGGGGAGCTGTTTTTT. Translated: CAISESLSGASNTGELFF.

CDR3 nucleotides: TGTGCCAGCAGAAAATCTTCCGGGATAAGCAATCAGCCCCAGCATTTT. It translates to CASRKSSGISNQPQHF. The chain combines TRBV6-1 with TRBJ1-5, with D uncertain. CDR1 and CDR2 (germline): MNHNS, SASEGT. The V end lost 6 bases, the J end lost 1 base, and 16 bases lay between the germline ends. CDR3 size: 16 residues.

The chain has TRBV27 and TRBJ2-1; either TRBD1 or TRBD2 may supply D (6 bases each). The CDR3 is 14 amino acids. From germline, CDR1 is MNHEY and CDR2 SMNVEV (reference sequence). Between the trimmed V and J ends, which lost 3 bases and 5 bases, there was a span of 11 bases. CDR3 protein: CASSLEGVHNEQFF. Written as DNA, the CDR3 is TGTGCCAGCAGTTTGGAGGGGGTGCACAATGAGCAGTTCTTC.

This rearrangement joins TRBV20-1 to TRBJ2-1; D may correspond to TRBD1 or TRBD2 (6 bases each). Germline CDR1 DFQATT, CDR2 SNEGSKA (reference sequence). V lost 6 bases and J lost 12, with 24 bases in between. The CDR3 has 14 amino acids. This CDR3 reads CSASLGGENLAQFF. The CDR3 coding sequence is TGCAGTGCAAGCCTCGGGGGCGAGAACCTTGCGCAGTTCTTC.

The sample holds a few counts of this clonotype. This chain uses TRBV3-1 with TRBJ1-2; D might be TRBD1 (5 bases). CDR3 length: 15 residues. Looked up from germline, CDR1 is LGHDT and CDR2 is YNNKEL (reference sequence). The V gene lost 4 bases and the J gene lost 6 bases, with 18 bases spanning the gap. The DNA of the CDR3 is TGTGCCAGCAGCCTGCCCCTGCGGGGCGAGGATGGCTACACCTTC. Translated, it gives CASSLPLRGEDGYTF.

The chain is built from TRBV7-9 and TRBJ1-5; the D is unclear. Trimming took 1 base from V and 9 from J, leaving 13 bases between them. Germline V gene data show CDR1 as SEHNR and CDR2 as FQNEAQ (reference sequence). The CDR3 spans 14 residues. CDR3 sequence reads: CASSLDGSVGPQHF. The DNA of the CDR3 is TGTGCCAGCAGCTTAGACGGCAGCGTCGGGCCCCAGCATTTT.

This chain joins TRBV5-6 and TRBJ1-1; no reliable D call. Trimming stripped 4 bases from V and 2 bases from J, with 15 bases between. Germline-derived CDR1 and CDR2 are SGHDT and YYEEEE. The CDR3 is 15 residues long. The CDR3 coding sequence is TGTGCCAGCAGCCCAATCGAACACGCTAACACTGAAGCTTTCTTT. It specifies CASSPIEHANTEAFF.

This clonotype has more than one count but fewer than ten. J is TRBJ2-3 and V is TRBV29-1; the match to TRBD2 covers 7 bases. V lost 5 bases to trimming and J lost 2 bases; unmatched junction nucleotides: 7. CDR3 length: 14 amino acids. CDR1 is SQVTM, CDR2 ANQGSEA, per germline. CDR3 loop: CSVQGGRDTDTQYF. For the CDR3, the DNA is TGCAGCGTTCAGGGCGGGAGAGACACAGATACGCAGTATTTT.